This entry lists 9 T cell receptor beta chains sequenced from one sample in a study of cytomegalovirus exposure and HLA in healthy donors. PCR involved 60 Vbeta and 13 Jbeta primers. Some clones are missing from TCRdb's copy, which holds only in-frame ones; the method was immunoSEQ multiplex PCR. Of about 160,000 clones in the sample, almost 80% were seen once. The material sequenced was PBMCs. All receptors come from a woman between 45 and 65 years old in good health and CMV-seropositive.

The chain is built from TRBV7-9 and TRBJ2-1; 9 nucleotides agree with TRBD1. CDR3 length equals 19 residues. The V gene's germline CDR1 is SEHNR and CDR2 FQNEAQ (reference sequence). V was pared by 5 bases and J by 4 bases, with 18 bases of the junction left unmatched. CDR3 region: CASSPPPGQGPQRYNEQFF. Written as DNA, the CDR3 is TGTGCCAGCAGCCCACCTCCGGGACAGGGACCACAAAGATACAATGAGCAGTTCTTC.

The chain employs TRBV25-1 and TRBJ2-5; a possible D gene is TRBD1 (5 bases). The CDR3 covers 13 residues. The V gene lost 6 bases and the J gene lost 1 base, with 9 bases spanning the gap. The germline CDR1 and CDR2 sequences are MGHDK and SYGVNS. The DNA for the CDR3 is TGTGCCAGCAGCACGGACATCCAAGAGACCCAGTACTTC. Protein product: CASSTDIQETQYF. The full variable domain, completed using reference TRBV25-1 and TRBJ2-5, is EADIYQTPRYLVIGTGKKITLECSQTMGHDKMYWYQQDPGMELHLIHYSYGVNSTEKGDLSSESTVSRIRTEHFPLTLESARPSHTSQYLCASSTDIQETQYFGPGTRLLVL.

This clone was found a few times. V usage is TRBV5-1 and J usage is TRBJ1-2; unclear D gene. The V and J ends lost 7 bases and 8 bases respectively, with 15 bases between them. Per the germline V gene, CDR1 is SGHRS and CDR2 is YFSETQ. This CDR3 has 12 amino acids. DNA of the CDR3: TGCGCCAGCGGAGTCACCGGGAGGGGCTACACCTTC. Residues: CASGVTGRGYTF.

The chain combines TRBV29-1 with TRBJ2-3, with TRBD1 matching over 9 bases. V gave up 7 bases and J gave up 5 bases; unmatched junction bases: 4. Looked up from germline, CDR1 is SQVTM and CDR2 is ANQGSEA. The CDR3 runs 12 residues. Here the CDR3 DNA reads TGCAGCGGACGGACAGGGGAAGATACGCAGTATTTT. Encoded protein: CSGRTGEDTQYF.

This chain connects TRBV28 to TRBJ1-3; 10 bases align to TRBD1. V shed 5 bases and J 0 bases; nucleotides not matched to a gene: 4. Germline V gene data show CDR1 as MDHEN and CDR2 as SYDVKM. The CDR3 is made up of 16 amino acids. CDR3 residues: CASSPGQGSSGNTIYF. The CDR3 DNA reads TGTGCCAGCAGTCCGGGACAGGGGTCCTCTGGAAACACCATATATTTT.

CDR3 DNA: TGTGCCAACCGGACTAGCGAATCCTACGAGCAGTACTTC. Translating gives CANRTSESYEQYF. This rearrangement joins TRBV11-3 to TRBJ2-7; 9 bases map to TRBD2. Trimming removed 10 bases from V and 1 base from J; junction bases left unmatched: 5. The CDR3 sequence is 13 residues long. CDR1 SGHNT and CDR2 YENEEA come from the germline V gene. Combining the CDR3 with reference TRBV11-3 and TRBJ2-7 gives the whole variable domain EAGVVQSPRYKIIEKKQPVAFWCNPISGHNTLYWYLQNLGQGPELLIRYENEEAVDDSQLPKDRFSAERLKGVDSTLKIQPAELGDSAVYLCANRTSESYEQYFGPGTRLTVT.

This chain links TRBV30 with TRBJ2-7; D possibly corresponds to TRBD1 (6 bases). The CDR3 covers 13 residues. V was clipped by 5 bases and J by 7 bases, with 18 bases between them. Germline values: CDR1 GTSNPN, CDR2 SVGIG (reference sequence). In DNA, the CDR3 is TGTGCCTGGGATGGGACACTCCCTGGTGAGCAGTACTTC. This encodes CAWDGTLPGEQYF.

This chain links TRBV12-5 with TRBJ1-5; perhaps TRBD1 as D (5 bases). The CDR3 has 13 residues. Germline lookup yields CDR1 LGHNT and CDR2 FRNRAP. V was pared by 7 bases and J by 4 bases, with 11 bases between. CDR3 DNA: TGTGCTAGTGCCCCGGCAGGGAATCAGCCCCAGCATTTT. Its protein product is CASAPAGNQPQHF.

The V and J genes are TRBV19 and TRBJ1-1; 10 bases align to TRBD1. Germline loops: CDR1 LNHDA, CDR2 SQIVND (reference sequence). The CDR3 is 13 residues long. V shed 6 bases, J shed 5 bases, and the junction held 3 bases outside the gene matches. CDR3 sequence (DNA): TGTGCCAGTAGAGACAGGGGGCGGACTGAAGCTTTCTTT. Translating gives CASRDRGRTEAFF. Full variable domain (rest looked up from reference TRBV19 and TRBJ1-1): DGGITQSPKYLFRKEGQNVTLSCEQNLNHDAMYWYRQDPGQGLRLIYYSQIVNDFQKGDIAEGYSVSREKKESFPLTVTSAQKNPTAFYLCASRDRGRTEAFFGQGTRLTVV.